A selection of T cell receptor beta chains follows, all from one sample in a study of T cells after posttransplantation cyclophosphamide. Produced via immunoSEQ multiplex PCR; TCRdb's table is partial and in-frame only. The table lists some 16,000 clones, 85% of them singletons, with 25% to 30% in the top ten. Sample: PBMCs, taken after allogeneic stem cell transplant with calcineurin inhibitor and methotrexate. These receptors were obtained from a female patient aged 18 to 29 who received an allogeneic stem cell transplant from an unrelated donor, was CMV-positive, and had acute and chronic GVHD. Some T cells may have come from the graft donor. The CDR3 runs from the conserved cysteine through the conserved F or W. Each record gives: V gene, J gene, CDR3 protein.

>TRBV6-6|TRBJ2-7
CASIQGLNSYEQYF
>TRBV27|TRBJ1-4
CASSLSSWGEKLFF
>TRBV27|TRBJ2-3
CASSFTAGLTDTQYF
>TRBV29-1|TRBJ2-6
CSVEDTGAGANVLTF
>TRBV28|TRBJ2-4
CASSLLGQGLNIQYF
>TRBV30|TRBJ1-2
CAWAGTAVYGYTF
>TRBV19|TRBJ1-1
CASSAQGTEAFF
>TRBV2|TRBJ2-1
CASSGQYNEQFF
>TRBV7-9|TRBJ2-7
CASSPDLRAEQYF
>TRBV14|TRBJ2-2
CASSQVILAGVIGTGELFF
>TRBV19|TRBJ1-1
CASSTRDILGGAFF
>TRBV11-2|TRBJ1-6
CASSPPGSYNSPLHF
>TRBV7-9|TRBJ2-7
CASSSQTRTREQYF
>TRBV19|TRBJ2-7
CASSIVGGSGYEQYF
>TRBV5-4|TRBJ2-7
CASSIRGSYEQYF
>TRBV19|TRBJ1-1
CASSIDRVNTEAFF